These T cell receptor beta chains were read from a single sample in a study of OX40 agonist ivuxolimab in advanced cancers. The table came from immunoSEQ multiplex PCR; TCRdb's copy has only in-frame clones and leaves some out. Of around 23,000 clones in the sample, roughly 80% were seen once. The specimen comprised CD4+ or CD8+ T cells sorted from blood, sampled in a trial of the OX40 agonist ivuxolimab. Receptor source: an adult with an advanced solid tumor such as melanoma, head and neck, liver or kidney cancer. Both conserved end residues are part of each CDR3. Each record gives: V gene, clone size, J gene, D gene, CDR3 protein, CDR3 DNA. A D gene is named only where the DNA matches it firmly. Size is omitted from some rows. Given values are once, few, many or a class for expanded clones.

TRBV10-1,few,TRBJ1-1,TRBD1,CASSDAGTGVSPEAFF,TGCGCCAGCAGTGATGCCGGGACAGGGGTATCCCCCGAAGCTTTCTTT
TRBV28,-,TRBJ2-7,-,CASSLPGVGLYEQYF,TGTGCCAGCAGTTTACCAGGGGTCGGACTCTACGAGCAGTACTTC
TRBV5-1,-,TRBJ2-7,-,CASSPRDGSNEQYF,TGCGCCAGCAGTCCTAGGGACGGCTCTAACGAGCAGTACTTC
TRBV20-1,-,TRBJ2-1,-,CSARRQFF,TGCAGTGCTAGAAGGCAGTTCTTC
TRBV7-6,-,TRBJ2-3,TRBD2,CASSSVAGVDTQYF,TGTGCCAGCAGCTCGGTAGCGGGAGTAGATACGCAGTATTTT
TRBV19,-,TRBJ2-3,-,CASSTSPGLDSTDTQYF,TGTGCCAGTAGTACCTCCCCGGGACTCGATAGCACAGATACGCAGTATTTT
TRBV5-1,-,TRBJ2-7,-,CASSPLGTNPYEQYF,TGCGCCAGCAGCCCACTCGGGACAAACCCCTACGAGCAGTACTTC
TRBV4-1,-,TRBJ1-3,-,CASSQGAGAGNTIYF,TGCGCCAGCAGCCAAGGTGCAGGGGCTGGAAACACCATATATTTT
TRBV5-1,-,TRBJ2-3,-,CASNLQEPSTDTQYF,TGCGCCAGCAACCTACAGGAGCCTAGCACAGATACGCAGTATTTT
TRBV19,-,TRBJ1-5,-,CASSPLGDQPQHF,TGTGCCAGTAGTCCCTTGGGGGATCAGCCCCAGCATTTT
TRBV9,-,TRBJ2-3,TRBD2,CASSPGLASTDTQYF,TGTGCCAGCAGCCCGGGACTAGCCAGCACAGATACGCAGTATTTT
TRBV11-2,-,TRBJ2-7,-,CASSLDLKGILYEQYF,TGTGCCAGCAGCTTAGATCTTAAGGGCATATTGTACGAGCAGTACTTC
TRBV7-8,-,TRBJ1-1,-,CASSLVNGGRTEAFF,TGTGCCAGCAGCTTAGTGAATGGGGGTCGTACTGAAGCTTTCTTT
TRBV11-2,-,TRBJ2-3,-,CASSLDPYTDTQYF,TGTGCCAGCAGCTTAGACCCATACACAGATACGCAGTATTTT
TRBV9,-,TRBJ1-4,TRBD1,CASSVAYGQGREKLFF,TGTGCCAGCAGCGTCGCTTACGGACAGGGGAGGGAAAAACTGTTTTTT
TRBV6-5,-,TRBJ2-3,TRBD2,CASSYTSGMGDTQYF,TGTGCCAGCAGTTATACTAGCGGGATGGGAGATACGCAGTATTTT
TRBV28,-,TRBJ2-7,-,CASSLYSGSSYEQYF,TGTGCCAGCAGTTTATATTCGGGGAGCTCCTACGAGCAGTACTTC
TRBV27,-,TRBJ2-5,TRBD2,CASGTSGRWQETQYF,TGTGCCAGCGGGACTAGCGGGAGATGGCAAGAGACCCAGTACTTC
TRBV6-5,-,TRBJ2-7,-,CASSYSSQLSYEQYF,TGTGCCAGCAGTTACTCCTCCCAGCTCTCCTACGAGCAGTACTTC
TRBV28,-,TRBJ1-2,TRBD1,CASITRGRGNGYTF,TGTGCCAGCATAACCCGTGGCAGGGGGAACGGCTACACCTTC
TRBV28,-,TRBJ1-1,-,CASSLGRGGTEAFF,TGTGCCAGCAGTTTAGGCAGGGGAGGCACTGAAGCTTTCTTT
TRBV11-2,-,TRBJ2-5,TRBD2,CASSFTSGGKETQYF,TGTGCCAGCAGCTTTACTAGCGGGGGAAAAGAGACCCAGTACTTC
TRBV5-1,-,TRBJ2-2,-,CASTPSNTGELFF,TGCGCCAGCACCCCCTCCAACACCGGGGAGCTGTTTTTT
TRBV5-4,-,TRBJ2-1,TRBD2,CASSLRGTSGNEQFF,TGTGCCAGCAGCTTGCGCGGGACTAGCGGGAATGAGCAGTTCTTC
TRBV4-2,once,TRBJ2-7,-,CASSSPGRSYEQYF,TGTGCCAGCAGCTCTCCCGGGAGATCCTACGAGCAGTACTTC
TRBV7-9,-,TRBJ1-2,-,CASSLNTGRSQGYTF,TGTGCCAGCAGCTTGAATACAGGGCGGTCGCAGGGCTACACCTTC
TRBV7-9,-,TRBJ2-7,-,CASSTSNSYEQYF,TGTGCCAGCAGCACTAGCAACTCCTACGAGCAGTACTTC
TRBV6-4,-,TRBJ2-1,-,CASSDSGGGYNEQFF,TGTGCCAGCAGTGACTCTGGGGGAGGCTACAATGAGCAGTTCTTC
TRBV10-3,once,TRBJ2-5,-,CAIQPDGSTKTQYF,TGTGCCATCCAGCCAGACGGGAGTACGAAGACCCAGTACTTC
TRBV4-1,-,TRBJ2-7,-,CASSQSYEQYF,TGCGCCAGCAGCCAATCGTACGAGCAGTACTTC
TRBV4-2,-,TRBJ1-1,-,CASSQAIGFLNTEAFF,TGTGCCAGCAGCCAAGCGATCGGCTTCCTGAACACTGAAGCTTTCTTT
TRBV27,-,TRBJ1-2,-,CASSLSFSDGYYGYTF,TGTGCCAGCAGTTTATCGTTCAGCGACGGGTACTATGGCTACACCTTC
TRBV27,once,TRBJ2-1,-,CASSLSSANEQFF,TGTGCCAGCAGTTTATCTAGTGCCAATGAGCAGTTCTTC
TRBV6-5,-,TRBJ2-1,TRBD2,CASRTGTRASEQFF,TGTGCCAGCAGGACCGGGACTAGGGCGAGTGAGCAGTTCTTC
TRBV5-3,-,TRBJ2-7,TRBD1,CASTDRGGSYEQYF,TGTGCCAGCACGGACAGGGGGGGAAGCTACGAGCAGTACTTC
TRBV7-9,-,TRBJ1-2,-,CASSLKPTVHNGYTF,TGTGCCAGCAGCTTAAAACCCACAGTGCACAATGGCTACACCTTC
TRBV7-3,-,TRBJ1-1,-,CASSSQTGMNTEAFF,TGTGCCAGCAGCTCCCAAACAGGGATGAACACTGAAGCTTTCTTT
TRBV23-1,-,TRBJ1-2,-,CASSQPYREKYGYTF,TGCGCCAGCAGTCAACCGTACAGGGAGAAATACGGCTACACCTTC
TRBV27,-,TRBJ1-1,-,CASSLDSYTEAFF,TGTGCCAGCAGCCTGGACAGCTACACTGAAGCTTTCTTT
TRBV9,-,TRBJ2-3,TRBD2,CASSSRLAGGGNTQYF,TGTGCCAGCAGTTCCCGACTAGCGGGAGGTGGTAATACGCAGTATTTT
TRBV11-2,-,TRBJ1-1,-,CASSLDPRSEAFF,TGTGCCAGCAGCTTAGATCCACGGAGTGAAGCTTTCTTT
TRBV7-9,-,TRBJ2-7,TRBD1,CASSLGWGTGISYEQYF,TGTGCCAGCAGCTTAGGGTGGGGGACAGGGATTTCCTACGAGCAGTACTTC
TRBV28,-,TRBJ2-7,-,CASSSILSPTGWAYEQYF,TGTGCCAGCAGTTCTATACTGAGCCCGACAGGTTGGGCCTACGAGCAGTACTTC
TRBV28,-,TRBJ2-2,-,CASSDARQIAGELFF,TGTGCCAGCAGTGACGCAAGACAGATCGCCGGGGAGCTGTTTTTT
TRBV7-9,-,TRBJ2-1,TRBD2,CASSPASGRSYNEQFF,TGTGCCAGCAGCCCCGCTAGCGGGAGGTCCTACAATGAGCAGTTCTTC
TRBV2,-,TRBJ2-7,TRBD1,CASSETPGTAYEQYF,TGTGCCAGCAGTGAAACCCCCGGGACAGCCTACGAGCAGTACTTC
TRBV6-1,-,TRBJ2-7,-,CASSDYNSRDEQYF,TGTGCCAGCAGTGATTATAACAGTAGAGACGAGCAGTACTTC
TRBV7-9,-,TRBJ2-7,-,CASSPSTGSYEQYF,TGTGCCAGCAGCCCCTCGACAGGTTCTTACGAGCAGTACTTC
TRBV11-2,-,TRBJ2-5,-,CASSLPSETQYF,TGTGCCAGCAGCCTCCCTAGCGAGACCCAGTACTTC
TRBV4-1,-,TRBJ2-5,-,CASSQRASGGKETQYF,TGCGCCAGCAGCCAAAGGGCCTCTGGGGGAAAAGAGACCCAGTACTTC
TRBV7-9,-,TRBJ2-1,TRBD2,CASSTGTSDNEQFF,TGTGCCAGCAGCACCGGGACTAGCGACAATGAGCAGTTCTTC
TRBV27,-,TRBJ2-3,-,CASSHPALSTQYF,TGTGCCAGCAGTCACCCGGCCCTCAGTACGCAGTATTTT